The 9 T cell receptor beta chains below all came from one sample that was sequenced in a study of blood T cells in healthy people across ages. Together with a sample-barcoded 5' primer, a J-beta primer mix was included in a second PCR lasting 7 to 11 cycles. In TCRdb, the 5' RACE reads were re-called with MiXCR into one record per CDR3 protein. Of approximately 1.5 million distinct CDR3 sequences detected, 40% to 45% appear once; the ten largest clones hold around 4%. What was sequenced was blood. The receptor set was obtained from a woman aged 18-29 years in good health.

This clonotype was counted a few times. The chain recombines TRBV20-1 with TRBJ2-3; D uncertain. The length of the CDR3 is 13 residues. The germline V gene encodes CDR1 DFQATT and CDR2 SNEGSKA (reference sequence). With 1 base removed from V and 2 bases from J, the gap between germline ends came to 7 bases. CDR3 region: CSARGTDTDTQYF. CDR3 coding DNA: TGCAGTGCTAGAGGGACGGACACAGATACGCAGTATTTT.

The gene calls are TRBV4-3 and TRBJ2-3; TRBD2 aligns across 7 bases. This CDR3 is 17 amino acids long. The germline V gene encodes CDR1 LGHNA and CDR2 YSLEER. Trimming cost V 4 bases and J 2 bases; bases outside gene matches: 12. CDR3 bases: TGCGCCAGCAGCCTGGCCATGGGGGGGTTATACACAGATACGCAGTATTTT. Its protein is CASSLAMGGLYTDTQYF.

The chain employs TRBV13 and TRBJ2-1; no clear D gene. There are 17 residues in the CDR3. The germline gives CDR1 PRHDT, CDR2 FYEKMQ (reference sequence). V was pared by 4 bases and J by 0 bases, with 16 bases between. The DNA of the CDR3 is TGTGCCAGCAGCTCCATTGAGGTACGAAGCTCCTACAATGAGCAGTTCTTC. It translates to CASSSIEVRSSYNEQFF.

This clonotype was seen only a few times. For the CDR3, the DNA is TGTGCCAGCAGTACCCGGGGGGACTATAATTCACCCCTCCACTTT. Translated, it gives CASSTRGDYNSPLHF. This chain links TRBV12-3 or TRBV12-4 with TRBJ1-6; TRBD1 is a possible D gene (5 bases). V was trimmed by 5 bases and J by 3 bases, leaving 11 bases between them. There are 15 residues in the CDR3.

This clonotype was counted a single time. CDR3 loop: CSAWTREGTDTQYF. CDR3 nucleotide sequence: TGCAGTGCATGGACCCGAGAGGGCACAGATACGCAGTATTTT. The genes are TRBV20-1 and TRBJ2-3; D remains ambiguous. Germline V gene lookup returns CDR1 DFQATT and CDR2 SNEGSKA (reference sequence). Trimming removed 6 bases from V and 1 base from J, with 14 bases in between. The CDR3 covers 14 residues.

Turning to this clonotype: Mismatch with germline at one junction end may stem from a read error. This chain uses TRBV7-9 with TRBJ2-3; tentatively, D is TRBD1 (5 bases). This CDR3 contains 16 residues. Germline assignment: CDR1 SEHNR and CDR2 FQNEAQ (reference sequence). This chain's CDR3 is CASRLGHPGRTDTQYF. Here the CDR3 DNA reads TGTGCCAGCAGATTAGGACACCCCGGGCGCACAGATACGCAGTATTTT.

V gene TRBV7-2 combines with J gene TRBJ1-5, with 11 bases lining up with TRBD1. CDR1 SGHTA and CDR2 FQGNSA come from the germline V gene. Trimming at V came to 6 bases and at J to 4 bases, leaving 2 bases not matched to a gene. The CDR3 extends over 14 amino acids. CDR3 DNA sequence: TGTGCCAGCAGGGACAGGGGGCCTAATCAGCCCCAGCATTTT. This gives the protein CASRDRGPNQPQHF.

V usage is TRBV7-9 and J usage is TRBJ1-5; D is unclear. The CDR3 covers 17 residues. Trimming took 1 base from V and 0 from J, leaving 13 bases between them. From germline, CDR1 is SEHNR and CDR2 FQNEAQ (reference sequence). CDR3 sequence reads: CASSLVSSLYSNQPQHF. DNA for the CDR3: TGTGCCAGCAGCTTAGTCAGCTCCCTCTATAGCAATCAGCCCCAGCATTTT.

The sample holds a few counts of this clonotype. For the CDR3, the DNA is TGTGCCACCAGAATTTTGGCGGGAGGAAACGACGGAAGGACTGAAGCTTTCTTT. Residues: CATRILAGGNDGRTEAFF. This rearrangement joins TRBV15 to TRBJ1-1; D is ambiguous. The V end lost 6 bases, the J end lost 5 bases, and 28 bases lay between the germline ends. The germline gives CDR1 LNHNV, CDR2 YYDKDF (reference sequence). The CDR3 extends over 18 amino acids.